This entry is about one TCR beta chain. With 60 Vbeta and 13 Jbeta primers, the PCR was carried out. Clones were sequenced by immunoSEQ multiplex PCR, and TCRdb holds only the in-frame ones, with some missing. The data show 100,000 to 150,000 clones, less than 85% seen once. The record originates from a study of cytomegalovirus exposure and HLA in healthy donors. Trimming shortened V by 6 bases and J by 5 bases, and 17 bases separated the two germline ends. This CDR3 is 16 amino acids long. V is TRBV6-7 and J is TRBJ1-6; D is perhaps TRBD1 (6 bases). TRBV6-7 is assigned to the ORF class and has an uncertain function. Sequencing used PBMCs. The TCR originated in a man aged 25-45 years in good health and CMV-seropositive. CDR3 residues: CASSCDRNTDNSPLHF. In DNA, the CDR3 is TGTGCCAGCAGCTGCGACAGGAACACGGATAATTCACCCCTCCACTTT.